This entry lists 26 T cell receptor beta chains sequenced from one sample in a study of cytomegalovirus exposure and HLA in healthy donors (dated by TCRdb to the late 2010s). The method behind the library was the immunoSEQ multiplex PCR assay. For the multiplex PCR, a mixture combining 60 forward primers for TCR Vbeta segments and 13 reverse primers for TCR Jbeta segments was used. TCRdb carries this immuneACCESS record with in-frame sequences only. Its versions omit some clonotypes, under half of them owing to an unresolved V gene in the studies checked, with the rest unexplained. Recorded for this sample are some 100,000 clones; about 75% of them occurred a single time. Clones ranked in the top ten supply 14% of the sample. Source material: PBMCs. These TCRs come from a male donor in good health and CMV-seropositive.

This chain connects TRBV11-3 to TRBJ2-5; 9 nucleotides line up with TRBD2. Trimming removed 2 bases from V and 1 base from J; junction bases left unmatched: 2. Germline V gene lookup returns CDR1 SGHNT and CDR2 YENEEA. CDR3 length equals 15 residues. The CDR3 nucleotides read TGTGCCAGCAGCTTACTAGCGGGGACCCAAGAGACCCAGTACTTC. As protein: CASSLLAGTQETQYF.

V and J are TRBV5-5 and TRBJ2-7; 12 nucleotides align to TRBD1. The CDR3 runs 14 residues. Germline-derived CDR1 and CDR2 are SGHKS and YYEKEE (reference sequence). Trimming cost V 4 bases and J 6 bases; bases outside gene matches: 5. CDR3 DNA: TGTGCCAGCAGCCCGGGACAGGGGGCTGGCGAGCAGTACTTC. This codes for CASSPGQGAGEQYF.

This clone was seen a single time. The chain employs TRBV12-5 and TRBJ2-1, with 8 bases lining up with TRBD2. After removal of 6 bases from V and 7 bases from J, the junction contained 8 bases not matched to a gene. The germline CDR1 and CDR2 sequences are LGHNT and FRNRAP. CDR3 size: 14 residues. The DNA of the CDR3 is TGTGCTAGTGGAACTTCCGGGACTAGGAATGAGCAGTTCTTC. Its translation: CASGTSGTRNEQFF.

In DNA form, the CDR3 reads TGTGCCAGCACTGACAGCCACCCTAATTCACCCCTCCACTTT. It is translated as CASTDSHPNSPLHF. The chain is built from TRBV6-5 and TRBJ1-6; weak D call: TRBD1 (5 bases). This CDR3 comprises 14 residues. Trimming took 7 bases from V and 6 from J, leaving 13 bases between them. Germline assignment: CDR1 MNHEY and CDR2 SVGAGI.

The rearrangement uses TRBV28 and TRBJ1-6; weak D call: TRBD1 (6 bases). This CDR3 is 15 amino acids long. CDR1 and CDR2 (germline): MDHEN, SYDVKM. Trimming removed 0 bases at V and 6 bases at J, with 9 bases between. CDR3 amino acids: CASSLWQGFNSPLHF. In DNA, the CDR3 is TGTGCCAGCAGTTTATGGCAGGGGTTTAATTCACCCCTCCACTTT.

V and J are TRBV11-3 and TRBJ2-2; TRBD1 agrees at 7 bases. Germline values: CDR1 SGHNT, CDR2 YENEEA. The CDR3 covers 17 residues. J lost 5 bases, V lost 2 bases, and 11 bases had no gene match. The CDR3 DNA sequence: TGTGCCAGCAGCTTAATTCAGGGGGTAATAAGGACCGGGGAGCTGTTTTTT. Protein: CASSLIQGVIRTGELFF.

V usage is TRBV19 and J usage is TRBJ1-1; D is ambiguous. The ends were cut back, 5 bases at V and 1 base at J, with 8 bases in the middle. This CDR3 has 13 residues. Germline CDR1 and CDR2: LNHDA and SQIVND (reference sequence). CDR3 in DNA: TGTGCCAGTAGTTTGACACAGAACACTGAAGCTTTCTTT. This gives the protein CASSLTQNTEAFF.

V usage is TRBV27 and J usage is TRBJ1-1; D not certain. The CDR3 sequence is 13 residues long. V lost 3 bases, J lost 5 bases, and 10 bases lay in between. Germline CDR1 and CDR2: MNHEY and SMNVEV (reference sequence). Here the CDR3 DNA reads TGTGCCAGCAGTTTGGTGGCAGAAACTGAAGCTTTCTTT. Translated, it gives CASSLVAETEAFF.

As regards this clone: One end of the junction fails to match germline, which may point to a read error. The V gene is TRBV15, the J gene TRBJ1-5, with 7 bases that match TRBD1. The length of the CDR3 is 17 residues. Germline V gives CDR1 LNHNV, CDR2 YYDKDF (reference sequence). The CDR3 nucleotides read TGTGCCACCAGCAGACTAGACAGGGTCGTAAGCAATCAGTCCCAGCATTTT. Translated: CATSRLDRVVSNQSQHF. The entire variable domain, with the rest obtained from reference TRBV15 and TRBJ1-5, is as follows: DAMVIQNPRYQVTQFGKPVTLSCSQTLNHNVMYWYQQKSSQAPKLLFHYYDKDFNNEADTPDNFQSRRPNTSFCFLDIRSPGLGDTAMYLCATSRLDRVVSNQSQHFGDGTRLSIL.

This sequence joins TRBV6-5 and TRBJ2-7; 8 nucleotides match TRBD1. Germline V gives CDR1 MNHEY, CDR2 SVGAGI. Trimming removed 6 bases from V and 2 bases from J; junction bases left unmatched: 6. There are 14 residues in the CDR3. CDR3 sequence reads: CASSGQGPPYEQYF. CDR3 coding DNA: TGTGCCAGCAGCGGACAGGGACCCCCCTACGAGCAGTACTTC.

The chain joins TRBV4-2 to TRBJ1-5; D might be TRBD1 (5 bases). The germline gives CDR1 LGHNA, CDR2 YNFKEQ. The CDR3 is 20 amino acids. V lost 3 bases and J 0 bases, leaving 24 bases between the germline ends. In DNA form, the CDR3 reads TGTGCCAGCAGCCAGGGGGTGGGGCAGGGAGGGGCTTATAGCAATCAGCCCCAGCATTTT. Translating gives CASSQGVGQGGAYSNQPQHF.

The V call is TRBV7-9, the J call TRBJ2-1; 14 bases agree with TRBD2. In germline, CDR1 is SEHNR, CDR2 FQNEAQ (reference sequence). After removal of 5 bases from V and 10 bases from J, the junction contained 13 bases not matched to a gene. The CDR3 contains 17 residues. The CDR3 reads CASSRGLAGGGTIEQFF. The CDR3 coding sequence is TGTGCCAGCAGCCGCGGACTAGCGGGGGGCGGTACAATAGAGCAGTTCTTC.

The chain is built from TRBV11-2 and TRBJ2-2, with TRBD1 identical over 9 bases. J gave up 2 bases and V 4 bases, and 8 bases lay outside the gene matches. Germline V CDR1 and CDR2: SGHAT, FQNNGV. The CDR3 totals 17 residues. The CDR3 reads CASSYPRDRVNTGELFF. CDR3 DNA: TGTGCCAGCAGCTATCCCCGGGACAGGGTTAACACCGGGGAGCTGTTTTTT.

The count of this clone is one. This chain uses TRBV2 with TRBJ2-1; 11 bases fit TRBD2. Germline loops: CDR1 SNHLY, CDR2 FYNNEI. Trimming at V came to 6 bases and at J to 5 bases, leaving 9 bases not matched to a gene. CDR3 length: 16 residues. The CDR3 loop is CASRLAGAFIDNEQFF. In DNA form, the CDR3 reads TGTGCCAGCAGACTAGCGGGGGCCTTTATAGACAATGAGCAGTTCTTC.

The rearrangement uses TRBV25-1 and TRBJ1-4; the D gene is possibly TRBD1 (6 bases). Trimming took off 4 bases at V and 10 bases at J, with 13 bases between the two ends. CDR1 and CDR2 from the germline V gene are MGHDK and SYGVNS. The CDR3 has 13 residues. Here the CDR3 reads CASSVGGGGKLFF. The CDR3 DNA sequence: TGTGCCAGCAGTGTCGGGGGAGGGGGAAAACTGTTTTTT.

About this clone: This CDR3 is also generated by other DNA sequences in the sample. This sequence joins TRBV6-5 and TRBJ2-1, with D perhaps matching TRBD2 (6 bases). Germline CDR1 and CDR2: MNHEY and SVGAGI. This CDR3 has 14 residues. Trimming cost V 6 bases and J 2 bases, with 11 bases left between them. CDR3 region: CASSRREAYNEQFF. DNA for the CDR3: TGTGCCAGCAGCCGGAGGGAGGCCTACAATGAGCAGTTCTTC.

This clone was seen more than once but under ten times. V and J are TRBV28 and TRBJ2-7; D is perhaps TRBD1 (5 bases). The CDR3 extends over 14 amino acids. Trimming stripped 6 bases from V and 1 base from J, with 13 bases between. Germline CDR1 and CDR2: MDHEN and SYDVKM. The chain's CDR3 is CASSSTENSYEQYF. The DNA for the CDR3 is TGTGCCAGCAGCTCGACAGAAAATTCCTACGAGCAGTACTTC.

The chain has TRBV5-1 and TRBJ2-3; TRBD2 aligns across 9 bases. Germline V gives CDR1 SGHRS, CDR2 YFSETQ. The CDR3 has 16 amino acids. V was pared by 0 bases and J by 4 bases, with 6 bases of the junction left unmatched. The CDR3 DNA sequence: TGCGCCAGCAGCTTGGAGGGACTAGCCGCCCCAGATACGCAGTATTTT. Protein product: CASSLEGLAAPDTQYF.

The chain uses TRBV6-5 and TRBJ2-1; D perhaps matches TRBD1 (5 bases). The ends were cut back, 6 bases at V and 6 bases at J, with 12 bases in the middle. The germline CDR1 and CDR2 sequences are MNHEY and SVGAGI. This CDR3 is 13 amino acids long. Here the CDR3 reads CASSVGPRNEQFF. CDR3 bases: TGTGCCAGCAGCGTGGGGCCGCGCAATGAGCAGTTCTTC.

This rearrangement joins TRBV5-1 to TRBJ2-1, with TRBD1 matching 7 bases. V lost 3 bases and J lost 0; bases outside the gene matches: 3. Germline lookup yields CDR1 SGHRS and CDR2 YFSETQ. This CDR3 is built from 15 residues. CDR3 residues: CASSSGQTSYNEQFF. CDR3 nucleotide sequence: TGCGCCAGCAGCTCGGGACAGACCTCCTACAATGAGCAGTTCTTC.

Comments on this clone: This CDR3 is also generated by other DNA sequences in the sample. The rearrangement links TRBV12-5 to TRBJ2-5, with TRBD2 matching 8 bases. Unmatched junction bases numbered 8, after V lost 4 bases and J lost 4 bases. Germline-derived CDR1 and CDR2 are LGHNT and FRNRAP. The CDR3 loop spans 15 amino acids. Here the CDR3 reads CASGWANGGVETQYF. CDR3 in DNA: TGTGCTAGTGGTTGGGCCAACGGGGGGGTAGAGACCCAGTACTTC.

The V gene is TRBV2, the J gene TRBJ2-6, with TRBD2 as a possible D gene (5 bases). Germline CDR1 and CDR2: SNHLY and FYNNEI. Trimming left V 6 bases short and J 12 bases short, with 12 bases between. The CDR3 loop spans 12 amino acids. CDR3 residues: CASSLAPSVLTF. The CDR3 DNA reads TGTGCCAGCAGCCTAGCCCCGTCCGTCCTGACTTTC.

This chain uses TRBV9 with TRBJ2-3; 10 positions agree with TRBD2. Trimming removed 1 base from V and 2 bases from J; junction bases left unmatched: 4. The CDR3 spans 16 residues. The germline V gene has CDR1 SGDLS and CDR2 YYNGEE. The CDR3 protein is CASSVSGGVYTDTQYF. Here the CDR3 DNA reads TGTGCCAGCAGCGTAAGCGGGGGGGTCTACACAGATACGCAGTATTTT.

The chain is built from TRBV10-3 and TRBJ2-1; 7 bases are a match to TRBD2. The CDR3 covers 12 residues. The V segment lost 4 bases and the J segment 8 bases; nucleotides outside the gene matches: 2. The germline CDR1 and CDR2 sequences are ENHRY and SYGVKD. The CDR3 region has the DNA TGTGCCATCAGTGCGGGGGGAGATGAGCAGTTCTTC. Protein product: CAISAGGDEQFF.

This chain's CDR3 is CAISESEGNYGYTF. The CDR3 coding sequence is TGTGCCATCAGTGAGTCAGAGGGAAACTATGGCTACACCTTC. This chain connects TRBV10-3 to TRBJ1-2, with D unclear. The CDR3 spans 14 residues. Between the trimmed V and J ends, which lost 0 bases and 2 bases, there was a span of 7 bases. Looked up from germline, CDR1 is ENHRY and CDR2 is SYGVKD.

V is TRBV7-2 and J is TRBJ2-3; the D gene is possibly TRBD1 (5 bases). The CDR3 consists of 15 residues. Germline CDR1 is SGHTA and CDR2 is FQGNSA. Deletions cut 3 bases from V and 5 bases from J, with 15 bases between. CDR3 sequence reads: CASSFVSRARDTQYF. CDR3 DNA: TGTGCCAGCAGCTTTGTTTCCAGGGCGAGAGATACGCAGTATTTT.